The subject of this entry is one T cell receptor beta chain. What antigen it recognizes has not been identified. Qualities for individual bases were not recorded, and no much larger clone is one base off. The data belong to a study of circulating and synovial CD4+ cells in juvenile arthritis (dated by TCRdb to the mid-2010s). Concerning the study at large: Within each patient, the study compared the TCRbeta CDR3 repertoires of three groups: circulating HLA-DR+ CD4 T cells, bulk blood CD4 T cells, and synovial CD4 T cells. The goal of repertoire sequencing was to confirm that a circulating synovial-like CD4 T cell subset was enriched in synovial clonotypes. Paper-wide results and their limitations: Because T cell genome counts in CPL samples and bulk blood CD4 samples differed by at least an order of magnitude, sample-size effects were addressed. Synovial and circulating pathogenic-like lymphocyte repertoires were less diverse than bulk blood CD4 repertoires, and some CPL samples were as oligoclonal as synovium. Overlap with synovium increased with sequencing depth, so measured shared-clonotype fractions likely underestimated the full repertoire overlap. Traditional Vbeta family usage analysis did not detect the difference between circulating pathogenic-like lymphocytes and bulk blood T cells. Circulating pathogenic-like lymphocytes were found to cluster with synovial T cells, and a substantially higher fraction of CDR3 sequences was shared with synovium by circulating pathogenic-like lymphocytes than by bulk blood.

The sequenced samples came from patients who had active juvenile idiopathic arthritis. Sorting was carried out immediately after cells were thawed, and dead cells were excluded with Live/Dead Fixable Near-IR Stain. CDR1 and CDR2, per the germline V gene, are MDHEN and SYDVKM. V is pruned by 3 bases and J by 6 bases, leaving 9 bases of the junction without a gene match. Spanning cysteine to phenylalanine, the CDR3 consists of 16 amino acids. Only the CDR3 region is kept as DNA, spanning 48 bases read in frame from base 1. The library came from the immunoSEQ multiplex PCR assay. An external provider carried out the TCRbeta CDR3 sequencing as a commercial service. In the source study's methods: Productive nucleotide sequences and amino acid sequences obtained through in silico translation were used in the analyses. To equalise sample size, diversity was assessed as Renyi entropy across alpha values by taking the median of 200 repeated subsamples. Pairwise repertoire distance was calculated as one minus the Chao-modified Jaccard index, correcting for under-sampling, and used for clustering. Frequency-weighted overlap with synovial clonotypes was computed at 200 sample sizes with 200 draws without replacement at each size, and the value at the size of the smaller sample was reported. Held by TCRdb, this immuneACCESS table contains in-frame sequences only and omits some clones. Under half of the omission traces to an unresolved V gene where checked; the cause of the rest is unknown. V, J and clone size are taken as reported in that table, and D and trimming were inferred from the DNA itself. Within this sample are about 34,000 clones, with about 95% of them counted one time only. Together, the top ten hold under 0.2% of the sample.

The sample was CD4+ T cells from blood. The V and J segments used are TRBV28 and TRBJ2-7; 12 central nucleotides agree with TRBD2. The sequence derives from a human donor with juvenile idiopathic arthritis. For the CDR3, the sequence is CASSFLAGGPGVEQYF. The DNA reads TGTGCCAGCAGTTTTCTAGCGGGAGGGCCCGGGGTCGAGCAGTACTTC.